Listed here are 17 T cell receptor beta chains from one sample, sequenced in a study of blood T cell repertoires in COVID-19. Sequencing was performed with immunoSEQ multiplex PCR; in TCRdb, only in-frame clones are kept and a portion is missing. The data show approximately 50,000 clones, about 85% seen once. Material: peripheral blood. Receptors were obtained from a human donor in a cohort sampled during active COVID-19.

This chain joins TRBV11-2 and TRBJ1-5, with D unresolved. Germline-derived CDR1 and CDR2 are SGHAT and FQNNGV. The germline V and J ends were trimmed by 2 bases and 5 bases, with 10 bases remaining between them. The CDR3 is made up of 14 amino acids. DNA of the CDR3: TGTGCCAGCAGCTTATCGGGTCTCGATCAGCCCCAGCATTTT. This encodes CASSLSGLDQPQHF.

CDR3 in DNA: TGTGCCAGTAGTATTCACAGCAGCTCTGGAAACACCATATATTTT. The encoded protein is CASSIHSSSGNTIYF. V usage is TRBV19 and J usage is TRBJ1-3; no definite D call. The CDR3 extends over 15 amino acids. V gave up 3 bases and J gave up 0 bases, with 9 bases separating them. CDR1 LNHDA and CDR2 SQIVND come from the germline V gene (reference sequence).

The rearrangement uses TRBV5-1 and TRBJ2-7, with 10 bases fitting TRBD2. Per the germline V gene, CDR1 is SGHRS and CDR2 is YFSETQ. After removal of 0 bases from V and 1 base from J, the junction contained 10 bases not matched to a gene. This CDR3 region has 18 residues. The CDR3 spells CASSLGQREGPNSYEQYF. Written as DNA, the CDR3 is TGCGCCAGCAGCTTGGGGCAGCGGGAGGGCCCAAATTCCTACGAGCAGTACTTC.

This CDR3 is CASPPPGLAGDTQYF. CDR3 coding DNA: TGTGCCAGCCCCCCACCGGGACTAGCGGGAGATACGCAGTATTTT. The chain has TRBV28 and TRBJ2-3, with TRBD2 identical over 12 bases. The V segment lost 8 bases and the J segment 5 bases; nucleotides outside the gene matches: 8. From germline, CDR1 is MDHEN and CDR2 SYDVKM. The CDR3 covers 15 residues.

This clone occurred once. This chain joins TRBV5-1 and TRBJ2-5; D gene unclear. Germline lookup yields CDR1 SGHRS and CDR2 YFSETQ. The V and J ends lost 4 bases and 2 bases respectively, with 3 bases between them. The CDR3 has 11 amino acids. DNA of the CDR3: TGCGCCAGCAGCCTACAAGAGACCCAGTACTTC. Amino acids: CASSLQETQYF.

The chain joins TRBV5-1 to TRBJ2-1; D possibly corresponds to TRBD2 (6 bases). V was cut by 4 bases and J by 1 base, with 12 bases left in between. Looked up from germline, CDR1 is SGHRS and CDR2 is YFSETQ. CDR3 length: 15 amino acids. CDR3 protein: CASSLRLVSYNEQFF. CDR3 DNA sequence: TGCGCCAGCAGCCTCCGACTAGTATCCTACAATGAGCAGTTCTTC.

The CDR3: CVWFGGRSYEQYF. In DNA form, the CDR3 reads TGTGTATGGTTCGGAGGTAGATCCTACGAGCAGTACTTC. V is TRBV27 and J is TRBJ2-7, with D possibly being TRBD2 (5 bases). This CDR3 has 13 residues. Germline CDR1 and CDR2: MNHEY and SMNVEV (reference sequence).

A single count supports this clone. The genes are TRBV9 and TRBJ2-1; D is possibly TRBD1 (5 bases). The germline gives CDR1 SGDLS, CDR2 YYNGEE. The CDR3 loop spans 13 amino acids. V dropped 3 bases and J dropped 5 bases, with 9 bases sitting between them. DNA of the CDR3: TGTGCCAGCAGCGCGACAGTTGACAATGAGCAGTTCTTC. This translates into CASSATVDNEQFF.

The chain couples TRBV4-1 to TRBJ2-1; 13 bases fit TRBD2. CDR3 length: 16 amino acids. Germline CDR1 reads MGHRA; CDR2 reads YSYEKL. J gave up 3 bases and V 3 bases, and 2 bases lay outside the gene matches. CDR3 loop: CASSQGTSGDYNEQFF. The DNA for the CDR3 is TGCGCCAGCAGCCAGGGGACTAGCGGGGACTACAATGAGCAGTTCTTC.

CDR3 DNA sequence: TGTGCCAGCAGCTTGGCAGGGTCTGGGGCCAACGTCCTGACTTTC. This encodes CASSLAGSGANVLTF. J is TRBJ2-6 and V is TRBV5-4, with D perhaps matching TRBD1 (5 bases). The CDR3 has 15 residues. Trimming cost V 0 bases and J 1 base, with 5 bases left between them. From germline, CDR1 is SGHNT and CDR2 YYREEE (reference sequence). Full variable domain (remainder filled in from reference TRBV5-4 and TRBJ2-6): ETGVTQSPTHLIKTRGQQVTLRCSSQSGHNTVSWYQQALGQGPQFIFQYYREEENGRGNFPPRFSGLQFPNYSSELNVNALELDDSALYLCASSLAGSGANVLTFGAGSRLTVL.

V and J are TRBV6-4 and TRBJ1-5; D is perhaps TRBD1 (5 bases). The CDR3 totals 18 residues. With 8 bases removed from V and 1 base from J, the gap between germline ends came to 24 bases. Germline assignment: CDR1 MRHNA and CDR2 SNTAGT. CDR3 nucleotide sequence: TGTGCCAGCCATCCCATCGCCGACCCCTCAGGGAGCAATCAGCCCCAGCATTTT. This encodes CASHPIADPSGSNQPQHF.

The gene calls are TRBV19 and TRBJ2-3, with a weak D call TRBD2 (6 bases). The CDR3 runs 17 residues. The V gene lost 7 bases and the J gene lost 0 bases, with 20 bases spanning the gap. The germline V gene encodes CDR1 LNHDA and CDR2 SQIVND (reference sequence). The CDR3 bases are TGTGCCAGTAACGCTAGAAGGGTAGCGGCTAGCACAGATACGCAGTATTTT. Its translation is CASNARRVAASTDTQYF.

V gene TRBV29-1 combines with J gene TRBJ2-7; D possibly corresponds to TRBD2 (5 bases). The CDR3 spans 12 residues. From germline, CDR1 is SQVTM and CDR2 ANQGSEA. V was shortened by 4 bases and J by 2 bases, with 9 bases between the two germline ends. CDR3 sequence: CSVGEGTYEQYF. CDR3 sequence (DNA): TGCAGCGTTGGTGAGGGAACCTACGAGCAGTACTTC.

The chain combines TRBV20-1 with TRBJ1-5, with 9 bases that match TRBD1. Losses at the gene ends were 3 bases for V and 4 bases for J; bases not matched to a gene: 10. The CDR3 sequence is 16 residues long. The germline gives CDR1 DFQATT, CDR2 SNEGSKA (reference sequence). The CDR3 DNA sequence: TGCAGTGCTAGTAGGACAGGGGAAGTTAGGAATCAGCCCCAGCATTTT. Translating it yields CSASRTGEVRNQPQHF.

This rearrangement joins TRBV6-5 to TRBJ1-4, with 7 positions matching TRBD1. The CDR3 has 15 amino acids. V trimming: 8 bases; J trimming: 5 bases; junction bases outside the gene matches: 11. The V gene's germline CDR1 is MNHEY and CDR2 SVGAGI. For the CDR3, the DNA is TGTGCCAGCGACGCAGGGACAGTTGGGAATGAAAAACTGTTTTTT. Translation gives CASDAGTVGNEKLFF.

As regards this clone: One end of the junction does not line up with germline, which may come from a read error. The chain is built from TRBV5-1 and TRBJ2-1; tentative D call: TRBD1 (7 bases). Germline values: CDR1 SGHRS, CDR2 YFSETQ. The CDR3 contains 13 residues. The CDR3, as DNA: TGCGCCAGCAGCTTGGGGGCGCGGGACAGATACCTCTTC. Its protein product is CASSLGARDRYLF.

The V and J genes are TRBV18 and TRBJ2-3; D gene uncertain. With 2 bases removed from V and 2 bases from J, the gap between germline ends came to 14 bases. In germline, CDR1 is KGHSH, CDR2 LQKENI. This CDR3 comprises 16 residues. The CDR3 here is CASSPSRNSYTDTQYF. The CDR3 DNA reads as TGTGCCAGCTCACCATCACGTAACTCCTACACAGATACGCAGTATTTT.